This TCR beta chain was profiled in a study of T cells after yellow fever vaccination. V was shortened by 1 base and J by 6 bases, with 10 bases between the two germline ends. The CDR3 sequence is 15 residues long. Germline V CDR1 and CDR2: MGHRA, YSYEKL. The TCR cDNA carried a universal primer site and UMIs from 5'RACE template switching. TCRdb redid the calling of the 5' RACE reads with MiXCR, one entry per CDR3 protein. The table has 350,000 to 450,000 distinct CDR3 sequences, approximately 19% seen once. This specimen was PBMCs, taken before the yellow fever booster vaccination. The sequence was obtained from a man aged 18-30 years who received the YFV17D yellow fever vaccine. This sequence joins TRBV4-1 and TRBJ1-6, with D tentatively TRBD1 (6 bases). CDR3 loop: CASSQVGRGNSPLHF. The DNA of the CDR3 is TGCGCCAGCAGCCAAGTGGGCAGGGGTAATTCACCCCTCCACTTT.